A single T cell receptor beta chain is shown here with its context. The table lists this clonotype with many counts. Its antigen is still unknown. No clone much larger than this one lies a single base away; base qualities are absent. In the paper's terms, the time point label means: persistent/refractory GD, antithyroid drugs over 5 years with positive TRAb. For both TCR sequencing and RNA sequencing, RNA was extracted from PBMCs in TRIzol. The diagnosis of Graves' disease was made according to American Thyroid Association guidelines. The patients came from an endocrinology department in Xi'an, China. Each patient gave 9 to 10 milliliters of peripheral blood, collected in an EDTA anticoagulant tube. Ficoll Paque Plus density gradient separation was used to isolate PBMCs, and no further T cell sorting was done. An Agilent 2100 Bioanalyzer and agarose gel were used to assess RNA quality, and a NanoDrop 2000 was used to measure RNA concentration.

This entry comes from a study of regulatory T cells in long-lasting Graves disease (dated by TCRdb to the early 2020s). General notes on the study: Persistent Graves' disease meant more than 5 years of antithyroid drug treatment with TSH receptor autoantibodies that stayed positive. TCR sequencing covered 13 persistent and approximately 20 newly diagnosed Graves' disease patients, 33 samples in total. This study used TCR sequencing and RNA sequencing of peripheral blood to compare persistent Graves' disease patients against newly diagnosed Graves' disease patients. In the clinical cohort, patients with persistent Graves' disease had used antithyroid drugs for an average of about 10.3 years. The study was registered as a clinical trial and conducted in China. General findings and caveats noted by the study authors: Peripheral blood alone was examined, since thyroid tissue, which constituted the primary lesion, could not be accessed. Patients with persistent disease shared more public clonotypes (about 2,900) than newly diagnosed patients did (more than 900). Only the TCR beta chain was sequenced and analyzed. Persistent Graves' disease patients showed lower TCR Shannon entropy and fewer highly expanded clones than newly diagnosed patients, suggesting clonal expansion. The small sample size was acknowledged by the authors as a limitation that may reduce accuracy.

Libraries were prepared through multiplex PCR. The instrument given in TCRdb is Illumina HiSeq 4000. TCR beta libraries were built with iRepertoire HTBI primers and Arm-PCR amplification of CDR3 regions. Before sequencing, the PCR products underwent gel purification. Regarding the original processing steps: Gene usage analysis of CDR3 amino acid clonotypes used the approximately 62 TRBV and more than 13 TRBJ segments found across samples. COPE and FqMerger were used to merge the filtered high-quality paired reads into contigs. Contigs were aligned with BLAST to IMGT TRBV, TRBD and TRBJ reference genes, and CDR3 was defined per IMGT. Clonotypes above 0.1% frequency were classified as highly expanded clones. Shannon entropy served as the measure of repertoire diversity, while the Gini coefficient captured V-J evenness. Clonotypes shared by more than one individual were considered public. TCRdb trimmed public reads at Q25 via fastp, called clones via MiXCR and kept in-frame beta chains. Each entry merges the rows of one CDR3 protein and shows their most common DNA and genes. For this entry, the V and J calls and clone size follow TCRdb and not the study's own pipeline. Recorded for this sample are roughly 700,000 distinct CDR3 sequences; 25% to 35% of them occurred a single time. The leading ten clones occupy about two fifths of the sample.

The TCR sequence derives from a female donor with Graves disease. The sequencing used peripheral blood mononuclear cells (PBMCs), collected when the disease was refractory, from a patient treated with antithyroid drugs.

This receptor carries the CDR3 CASRGLLATEAFF. The DNA sequence reads TGTGCCAGCAGGGGTCTTCTGGCCACTGAAGCTTTCTTT. The V and J genes are TRBV6-1 and TRBJ1-1, with no confidently assigned D gene. CDR1 MNHNS and CDR2 SASEGT were looked up in the germline V gene. The CDR3 runs 13 amino acids, cysteine and phenylalanine included. Only the CDR3 region is kept as DNA, spanning 39 bases read in frame from base 1. V and J are truncated by 6 bases and 4 bases respectively, leaving an intervening sequence of 12 bases.